This entry describes one T cell receptor (beta chain). These data originate in a study of T cell changes during pregnancy in multiple sclerosis. The repertoire was sequenced with immunoSEQ multiplex PCR; TCRdb's copy has only in-frame clones and lacks some. The sample lists roughly 61,000 clones, approximately 94% seen once, with about 2.5% in the top ten. This clonotype was obtained from a female donor with multiple sclerosis, enrolled in a pregnancy study. The specimen comprised CD8+ T cells from peripheral blood mononuclear cells, sampled after pregnancy.

The CDR3 DNA follows: TGTGCCAGCAGCTTGGGCTCTGTCCTTACGCAGTATTTT. As protein: CASSLGSVLTQYF. The chain carries TRBV7-3 and TRBJ2-3; D call uncertain. CDR1 is SGHTA and CDR2 is FQGTGA in the germline V gene. The CDR3 contains 13 residues. Trimming took off 3 bases at V and 8 bases at J, with 12 bases between the two ends.